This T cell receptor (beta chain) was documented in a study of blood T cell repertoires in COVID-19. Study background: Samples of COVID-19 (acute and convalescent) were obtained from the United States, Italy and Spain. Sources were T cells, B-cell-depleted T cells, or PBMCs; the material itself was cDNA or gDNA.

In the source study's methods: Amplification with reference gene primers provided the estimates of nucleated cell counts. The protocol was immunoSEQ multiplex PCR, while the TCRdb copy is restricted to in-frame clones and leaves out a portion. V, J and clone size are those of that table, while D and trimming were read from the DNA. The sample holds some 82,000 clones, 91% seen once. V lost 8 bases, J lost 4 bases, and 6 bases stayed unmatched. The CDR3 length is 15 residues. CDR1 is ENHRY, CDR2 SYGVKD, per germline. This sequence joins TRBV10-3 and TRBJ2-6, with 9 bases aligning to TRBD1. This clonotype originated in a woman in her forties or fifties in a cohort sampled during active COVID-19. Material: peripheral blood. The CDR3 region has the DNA TGTGCCATCTGGGACAGGGAATCGGGGGCCAACGTCCTGACTTTC. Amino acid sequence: CAIWDRESGANVLTF.